This TCR beta chain was captured in a study of cytomegalovirus exposure and HLA in healthy donors. 13 Jbeta primers and 60 Vbeta primers were used for the PCR. The method was immunoSEQ multiplex PCR; TCRdb's version includes in-frame clones alone and lacks a portion of them. Of some 150,000 clones in the sample, around 77% were seen once. The study, taken as a whole, reports: The productive fraction for most TCR beta V segments was about 90% or about 30% in an earlier analysis.

On this clone: Antigen: not known.

The V gene's germline CDR1 is SEHNR and CDR2 FQNEAQ (reference sequence). The CDR3 sequence is 11 residues long. Trimming shortened V by 8 bases and J by 3 bases, and 5 bases separated the two germline ends. Sequencing was carried out using PBMCs. This sequence joins TRBV7-9 and TRBJ2-1, with D unresolved. This TCR derives from a man aged 55-75 years in good health and CMV-seronegative. CDR3 nucleotide sequence: TGTGCCAGCTCGGTCTACAATGAGCAGTTCTTC. As protein: CASSVYNEQFF.